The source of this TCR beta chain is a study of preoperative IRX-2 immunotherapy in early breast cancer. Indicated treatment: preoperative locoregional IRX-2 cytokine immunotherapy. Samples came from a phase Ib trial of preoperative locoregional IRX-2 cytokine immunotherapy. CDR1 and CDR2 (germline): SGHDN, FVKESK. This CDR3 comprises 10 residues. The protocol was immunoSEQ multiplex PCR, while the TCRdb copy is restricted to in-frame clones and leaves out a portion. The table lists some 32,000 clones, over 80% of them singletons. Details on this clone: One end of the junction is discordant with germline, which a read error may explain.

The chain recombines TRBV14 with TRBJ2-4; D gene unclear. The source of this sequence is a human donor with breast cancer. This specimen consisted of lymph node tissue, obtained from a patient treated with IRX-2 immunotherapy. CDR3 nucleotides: TGTGCCAGCAGCCAAAGTTCGGGTGACTTC. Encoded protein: CASSQSSGDF.